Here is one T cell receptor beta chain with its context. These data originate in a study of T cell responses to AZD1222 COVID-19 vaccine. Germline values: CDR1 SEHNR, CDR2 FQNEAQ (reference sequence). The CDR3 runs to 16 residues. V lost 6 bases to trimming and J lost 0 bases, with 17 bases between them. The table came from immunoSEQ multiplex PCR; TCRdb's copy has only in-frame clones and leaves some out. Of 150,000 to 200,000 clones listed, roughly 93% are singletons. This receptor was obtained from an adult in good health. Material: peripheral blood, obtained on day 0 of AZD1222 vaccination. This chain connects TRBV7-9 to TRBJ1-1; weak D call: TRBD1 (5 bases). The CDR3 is CASSPPGRGMNTEAFF. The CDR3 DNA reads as TGTGCCAGCAGTCCACCAGGAAGGGGAATGAACACTGAAGCTTTCTTT.